The clone carrying this T cell receptor beta chain was counted only a few times. Its antigen remains unknown. This specimen comes from a study of T cells in Graves' hyperthyroidism and ophthalmopathy. The study, taken as a whole, reports: Ophthalmopathy was told apart from stable hyperthyroidism by a 13 V-J model. Most clonotypes expanded in the thyroid (above 0.001) were also present in blood.

CDR1 and CDR2 from the germline V gene are SGHTA and FQGNSA. Trimming pared 3 bases from V and 6 bases from J, leaving 20 bases between. CDR3 length: 17 amino acids. Template material for amplifying TCR beta CDR3 regions consisted of RNA transcripts. Carried out on the TCR CDR3, a first-round RT-PCR used the HTBI primer set. TCRdb re-derived calls from the multiplex PCR reads in MiXCR, one entry per CDR3 protein. The table shows around 660,000 distinct CDR3 sequences, with about 45% occurring only once. Material: peripheral blood or thyroid tissue (not recorded which). The source of this sequence is an adult man with Graves' disease, either hyperthyroidism or ophthalmopathy (not recorded which). The chain recombines TRBV7-2 with TRBJ1-4; D may be TRBD1 (6 bases). The CDR3 DNA follows: TGTGCCAGCAGCTTCCGCTGGCCCGGGACAAAGTATGAAAAACTGTTTTTT. Encoded protein: CASSFRWPGTKYEKLFF.